This TCR beta chain was captured in a study of T cell clonotyping in hematopoietic cell transplantation. Overall study findings and caveats: Graft donor and pretransplant recipient Inverse Simpson Index values predicted broader posttransplant TCR diversity.

Time point meaning: recipient sample about 28 days before transplant, after cytoreduction. In regard to this clone: Its specificity is unknown.

Per the germline V gene, CDR1 is MNHEY and CDR2 is SMNVEV (reference sequence). Unmatched junction bases numbered 6, after V lost 3 bases and J lost 5 bases. The CDR3 has 15 residues. Some clones are missing from TCRdb's copy, which holds only in-frame ones; the method was immunoSEQ multiplex PCR. The data show about 11,000 clones, 92% seen once. V is TRBV27 and J is TRBJ2-7, with 11 bases identical to TRBD1. The receptor's source is a middle-aged woman with acute myeloid leukemia. Some clones in this sample may be carry-over from other donors' samples. Sample: peripheral blood mononuclear cells, taken before stem cell transplant. CDR3 sequence: CASSFSGTGGDEQYF. In nucleotides, the CDR3 is TGTGCCAGCAGTTTTTCGGGGACAGGGGGAGACGAGCAGTACTTC.